These 25 T cell receptor beta chains came from one sample sequenced in a study of blood T cell repertoires in COVID-19. Repertoires were generated with immunoSEQ multiplex PCR, while TCRdb's copy carries only in-frame clones and drops some. The table records fewer than 300,000 clones, over 75% of them present only once. The sample consisted of peripheral blood. All receptors come from a human donor with COVID-19, enrolled during active disease. The donor label of this sample is uncertain.

The J gene is TRBJ1-1, the V gene TRBV4-3, with D possibly TRBD1 on 5 matching bases. Trimming cost V 0 bases and J 2 bases, with 10 bases left between them. The CDR3 consists of 15 residues. Per the germline V gene, CDR1 is LGHNA and CDR2 is YSLEER. The CDR3 spells CASSQDLRGNTEAFF. Written as DNA, the CDR3 is TGCGCCAGCAGCCAAGATCTAAGGGGAAACACTGAAGCTTTCTTT.

This chain joins TRBV7-2 and TRBJ1-6; maybe TRBD1 (6 bases). The CDR3 contains 14 residues. Trimming stripped 5 bases from V and 6 bases from J, with 11 bases between. Germline V gene data show CDR1 as SGHTA and CDR2 as FQGNSA. CDR3 DNA sequence: TGTGCCAGCAGCACCAGGACAGTTAATTCACCCCTCCACTTT. It codes for CASSTRTVNSPLHF.

The chain employs TRBV7-3 and TRBJ2-1, with D possibly matching TRBD2 (5 bases). Germline CDR1 SGHTA, CDR2 FQGTGA. The CDR3 sequence is 15 residues long. Between the trimmed V and J ends, which lost 5 bases and 6 bases, there was a span of 17 bases. The CDR3 DNA sequence: TGTGCCAGCAGCGAAGCCGGGATACTAACCAATGAGCAGTTCTTC. This gives the protein CASSEAGILTNEQFF.

The V call is TRBV30, the J call TRBJ1-1; tentative D call: TRBD1 (5 bases). From germline, CDR1 is GTSNPN and CDR2 SVGIG (reference sequence). V lost 1 base and J lost 5, with 8 bases in between. The CDR3 is 12 residues long. The CDR3 coding sequence is TGTGCCTGGAGTGCCGGGGGGACTGAAGCTTTCTTT. Translation: CAWSAGGTEAFF.

This chain links TRBV15 with TRBJ1-1, with D possibly being TRBD1 (6 bases). The V end lost 0 bases, the J end lost 6 bases, and 14 bases lay between the germline ends. Germline CDR1 LNHNV, CDR2 YYDKDF (reference sequence). The CDR3 has 15 amino acids. In DNA, the CDR3 is TGTGCCACCAGCAGAGATGGGGGCCCGGACGCTGAAGCTTTCTTT. It translates to CATSRDGGPDAEAFF.

The chain uses TRBV6-5 and TRBJ2-7, with D possibly TRBD2 on 5 matching bases. The CDR3 runs to 14 residues. The V end lost 10 bases, the J end lost 0 bases, and 16 bases lay between the germline ends. Germline V gene data show CDR1 as MNHEY and CDR2 as SVGAGI. The CDR3 DNA is TGTGCCACCCGGGGAGCAGTCCTCTCCTACGAGCAGTACTTC. Its translation: CATRGAVLSYEQYF.

The chain links TRBV7-2 to TRBJ2-1; unclear D gene. V lost 6 bases and J lost 0, with 12 bases in between. Germline V gene lookup returns CDR1 SGHTA and CDR2 FQGNSA. This CDR3 contains 15 residues. The CDR3 sequence: CASRPWSSSYNEQFF. The CDR3 nucleotides read TGTGCCAGCAGACCCTGGTCGAGCTCCTACAATGAGCAGTTCTTC.

The chain recombines TRBV30 with TRBJ1-6, with 8 bases identical to TRBD1. Trimming cost V 3 bases and J 0 bases; bases outside gene matches: 4. Germline V gene data show CDR1 as GTSNPN and CDR2 as SVGIG (reference sequence). CDR3 length: 16 amino acids. The CDR3 nucleotides are TGTGCCTGGAGGGGACAGGCGCTCTCCTATAATTCACCCCTCCACTTT. Its translation: CAWRGQALSYNSPLHF.

This chain uses TRBV6-5 with TRBJ1-1; TRBD1 matches at 10 bases. Germline V gene sequence: CDR1 MNHEY, CDR2 SVGAGI. The trim removed 4 bases at V and 5 bases at J, leaving 4 bases unmatched. This CDR3 comprises 14 residues. The CDR3 DNA reads as TGTGCCAGCAGTTTCCGGGACAGGGGTACTGAAGCTTTCTTT. It codes for CASSFRDRGTEAFF.

This clone was observed once. The rearrangement links TRBV2 to TRBJ2-1, with TRBD1 matching over 12 bases. V was clipped by 6 bases and J by 6 bases; unmatched bases: 6. The CDR3 runs to 15 residues. Looked up from germline, CDR1 is SNHLY and CDR2 is FYNNEI. The CDR3 loop is CASSPGQGAINEQFF. The DNA for the CDR3 is TGTGCCAGCAGCCCGGGACAGGGGGCTATCAATGAGCAGTTCTTC.

The chain carries TRBV6-5 and TRBJ1-2; 11 nucleotides agree with TRBD1. Unmatched junction bases numbered 4, after V lost 8 bases and J lost 8 bases. The CDR3 has 12 amino acids. Germline CDR1 reads MNHEY; CDR2 reads SVGAGI. The CDR3 spells CASGQGAWGYTF. The CDR3 region has the DNA TGTGCCAGCGGACAGGGGGCATGGGGCTACACCTTC.

In DNA form, the CDR3 reads TGCAGCGTTGAAGGAGCGGGAGGAGTCCAAGAGACCCAGTACTTC. It specifies CSVEGAGGVQETQYF. The chain joins TRBV29-1 to TRBJ2-5; 9 nucleotides align to TRBD2. The germline V gene encodes CDR1 SQVTM and CDR2 ANQGSEA. This CDR3 is 15 amino acids long. The trim removed 1 base at V and 1 base at J, leaving 4 bases unmatched.

V gene TRBV7-9 combines with J gene TRBJ2-1; 7 bases fit TRBD2. V shed 7 bases and J 8 bases; nucleotides not matched to a gene: 14. Per germline, CDR1 SEHNR and CDR2 FQNEAQ (reference sequence). The CDR3 has 15 residues. DNA for the CDR3: TGTGCCAGCACAAATAGGGGAGGGTGGAGTGATGAGCAGTTCTTC. Translation gives CASTNRGGWSDEQFF.

The chain is built from TRBV3-1 (or the pseudogene TRBV3-2) and TRBJ2-7; D possibly corresponds to TRBD2 (5 bases). CDR1 and CDR2 from the germline V gene are LGHDT and YNNKEL (reference sequence). CDR3 length equals 16 residues. V shed 5 bases and J shed 2 bases, with 19 bases lying between them. CDR3 nucleotide sequence: TGTGCCAGCAGCTCCCAAGCGCCAGCGGTTGCCTACGAGCAGTACTTC. Translation gives CASSSQAPAVAYEQYF.

The V gene is TRBV27, the J gene TRBJ2-7; 10 bases line up with TRBD1. Trimming cost V 5 bases and J 2 bases; bases outside gene matches: 12. This CDR3 region has 17 residues. CDR1 and CDR2 (germline): MNHEY, SMNVEV (reference sequence). This CDR3 is CASSPYLGTGEAYEQYF. CDR3 DNA sequence: TGTGCCAGCAGTCCGTACTTAGGGACAGGGGAAGCCTACGAGCAGTACTTC.

The chain couples TRBV5-8 to TRBJ2-1; 13 positions match TRBD2. From germline, CDR1 is SGHTS and CDR2 YDEGEE. The CDR3 consists of 15 residues. The V segment lost 4 bases and the J segment 8 bases; nucleotides outside the gene matches: 6. The CDR3 spells CASSLGLAGVYEQFF. The CDR3 DNA follows: TGTGCCAGCAGCCTAGGACTAGCGGGAGTATATGAGCAGTTCTTC.

The CDR3 spells CASSLTEDTEAFF. The CDR3 coding sequence is TGTGCCAGCAGTTTGACCGAGGACACTGAAGCTTTCTTT. The chain is built from TRBV12-3 or TRBV12-4 and TRBJ1-1; no definite D call. Deletions cut 3 bases from V and 3 bases from J, with 8 bases between. The CDR3 extends over 13 amino acids.

The gene calls are TRBV18 and TRBJ1-4, with D possibly being TRBD1 (5 bases). CDR1 and CDR2 from the germline V gene are KGHSH and LQKENI. Trimming removed 1 base from V and 7 bases from J, with 13 bases in between. The CDR3 is 15 amino acids. CDR3 DNA: TGTGCCAGCTCACCACTCGGGGGAGTGGGTGAAAAACTGTTTTTT. This codes for CASSPLGGVGEKLFF.

J is TRBJ2-1 and V is TRBV7-3; perhaps TRBD2 as D (6 bases). This CDR3 comprises 16 residues. From germline, CDR1 is SGHTA and CDR2 FQGTGA. V lost 5 bases and J lost 6, with 20 bases in between. The CDR3 bases are TGTGCCAGCAGCATAGGAGGGACTCCTTTGCGCAATGAGCAGTTCTTC. As protein: CASSIGGTPLRNEQFF. Combining the CDR3 with reference TRBV7-3 and TRBJ2-1 gives the whole variable domain GAGVSQTPSNKVTEKGKYVELRCDPISGHTALYWYRQSLGQGPEFLIYFQGTGAADDSGLPNDRFFAVRPEGSVSTLKIQRTERGDSAVYLCASSIGGTPLRNEQFFGPGTRLTVL.

This sequence joins TRBV18 and TRBJ2-1; TRBD2 matches at 7 bases. Unmatched junction bases numbered 20, after V lost 3 bases and J lost 9 bases. CDR3 length equals 18 residues. Germline V CDR1 and CDR2: KGHSH, LQKENI. The CDR3 protein is CASSPSRTSRGPTTEQFF. CDR3 sequence (DNA): TGTGCCAGCTCACCCTCCCGGACTAGTCGCGGGCCAACCACTGAGCAGTTCTTC.

This chain links TRBV6-5 with TRBJ1-6, with a possible D match to TRBD1 (5 bases). Trimming took off 6 bases at V and 6 bases at J, with 15 bases between the two ends. The CDR3 runs to 15 residues. Germline lookup yields CDR1 MNHEY and CDR2 SVGAGI. CDR3 nucleotide sequence: TGTGCCAGCAGCCTTTCCCGGGGGAGTAATTCACCCCTCCACTTT. This encodes CASSLSRGSNSPLHF.

CDR3 region: CASSEEGARNTEAFF. The DNA for the CDR3 is TGCGCCAGCAGCGAGGAGGGGGCGCGGAACACTGAAGCTTTCTTT. The rearrangement joins TRBV4-3 to TRBJ1-1, with 7 nucleotides matching TRBD1. This CDR3 region has 15 residues. The germline gives CDR1 LGHNA, CDR2 YSLEER. Germline trimming cut 5 bases from V and 1 base from J; bases unmatched to any gene: 7.

The rearrangement uses TRBV7-9 and TRBJ2-1; TRBD2 aligns across 12 bases. The CDR3 extends over 17 amino acids. Unmatched junction bases numbered 13, after V lost 5 bases and J lost 8 bases. Germline V gene sequence: CDR1 SEHNR, CDR2 FQNEAQ (reference sequence). The chain's CDR3 is CASSLLALAGGFDEQFF. The DNA of the CDR3 is TGTGCCAGCAGCCTATTAGCACTAGCGGGAGGTTTCGATGAGCAGTTCTTC.

On this clone: Compared with germline, one end of the junction differs, possibly owing to a read error. This chain joins TRBV3-1 (or the pseudogene TRBV3-2) and TRBJ2-5; D possibly uses TRBD1 or TRBD2 (7 bases each). Germline V gives CDR1 LGHDT, CDR2 YNNKEL (reference sequence). The length of the CDR3 is 16 residues. CDR3 region: CASGQDRDAGEETQYF. The CDR3 DNA is TGTGCCAGCGGCCAAGACAGGGACGCGGGGGAAGAGACCCAGTACTTC.

V and J are TRBV7-3 and TRBJ2-1, with 8 bases that match TRBD2. The CDR3 runs to 20 residues. Germline V gene lookup returns CDR1 SGHTA and CDR2 FQGTGA. With V trimmed by 1 base and J by 8 bases, 22 bases remained unmatched. CDR3 DNA sequence: TGTGCCAGCAGCTTAAGGGCTGGGGGATACAGCGGGAGCGTCGCCGATGAGCAGTTCTTC. Translating it yields CASSLRAGGYSGSVADEQFF.